One sample yielded the 24 T cell receptor beta chains listed below, sequenced in a study of human T cells and chemical hapten exposure. TCRdb passed the RACE reads through MiXCR, listing each CDR3 protein once. The table records tens of thousands of distinct CDR3 sequences, under 15% of them present only once. The time point: patch test 3, about 24 weeks after DPC sensitization. Treatment given: therapeutic diphenylcyclopropenone sensitization with weekly scalp DPC. This sample comprised whole blood, obtained in connection with sensitization to the hapten diphenylcyclopropenone (DPC). The receptors derive from a woman aged 45-60 years with alopecia areata. Some clones in this sample may be carry-over from other donors' samples.

V is TRBV7-9 and J is TRBJ2-3, with 8 bases aligning to TRBD2. The CDR3 runs to 17 residues. Unmatched junction bases numbered 15, after V lost 10 bases and J lost 0 bases. In germline, CDR1 is SEHNR, CDR2 FQNEAQ (reference sequence). The CDR3 DNA reads as TGTGCCAACAATCCCATTGCAGCGGGAGACAGCACAGATACGCAGTATTTT. It yields the protein CANNPIAAGDSTDTQYF.

This clonotype was seen only a few times. The chain joins TRBV12-2 to TRBJ2-6; the D call of TRBD1 is as the table states it, not checked on the DNA. TRBV12-2 corresponds to a pseudogene. There are 17 residues in the CDR3. The CDR3 here is CASRSTDKISGANVLTF. Here the CDR3 DNA reads TGTGCAAGTCGCTCGACAGACAAGATCTCTGGGGCCAACGTCCTGACTTTC.

This rearrangement joins TRBV20-1 to TRBJ1-1; perhaps TRBD1 as D (6 bases). The CDR3 has 15 residues. Germline V gives CDR1 DFQATT, CDR2 SNEGSKA (reference sequence). Trimming shortened V by 1 base and J by 5 bases, and 17 bases separated the two germline ends. CDR3 in amino acids: CSARVTGSMGTEAFF. The CDR3 nucleotides read TGCAGTGCTAGAGTTACAGGGTCGATGGGAACTGAAGCTTTCTTT.

J is TRBJ2-1 and V is TRBV5-1; 11 bases are a match to TRBD2. CDR3 length: 15 residues. The ends lost 1 base at V and 6 bases at J; junction bases unmatched: 3. The germline V gene has CDR1 SGHRS and CDR2 YFSETQ. CDR3 amino acids: CASSLSLAGVNEQFF. The CDR3 DNA sequence: TGCGCCAGCAGCTTGTCACTAGCGGGAGTCAATGAGCAGTTCTTC. The full variable domain, its missing parts supplied by reference TRBV5-1 and TRBJ2-1, is KAGVTQTPRYLIKTRGQQVTLSCSPISGHRSVSWYQQTPGQGLQFLFEYFSETQRNKGNFPGRFSGRQFSNSRSEMNVSTLELGDSALYLCASSLSLAGVNEQFFGPGTRLTVL.

This clonotype was found many times. V is TRBV29-1 and J is TRBJ2-1; 8 bases line up with TRBD2. After removal of 3 bases from V and 7 bases from J, the junction contained 8 bases not matched to a gene. The germline V gene has CDR1 SQVTM and CDR2 ANQGSEA. The CDR3 covers 14 residues. The DNA for the CDR3 is TGCAGCGTTGATGTTAGCGGGATTTATAATGAGCAGTTCTTC. Its protein is CSVDVSGIYNEQFF.

There are many counts of this clonotype. This chain connects TRBV6-6 to TRBJ1-3, with D unresolved. The germline CDR1 and CDR2 sequences are MNHNY and SVGAGI (reference sequence). CDR3 length: 15 residues. Trimming stripped 1 base from V and 0 bases from J, with 7 bases between. This CDR3 reads CASSYYGISGNTIYF. The CDR3 DNA is TGTGCCAGCAGTTACTATGGAATCTCTGGAAACACCATATATTTT.

The rearrangement links TRBV7-2 to TRBJ2-4, with 7 bases aligning to TRBD1. Germline lookup yields CDR1 SGHTA and CDR2 FQGNSA. Trimming at V came to 5 bases and at J to 10 bases, leaving 11 bases not matched to a gene. The CDR3 is made up of 14 amino acids. The CDR3 loop reads CASSMTGSGLIQYF. The CDR3 nucleotides are TGTGCCAGCAGCATGACAGGGAGTGGATTGATTCAGTACTTC.

The chain carries TRBV7-2 and TRBJ2-3, with no clear D. The CDR3 spans 12 residues. Germline CDR1 and CDR2: SGHTA and FQGNSA. Trimming removed 6 bases at V and 2 bases at J, with 6 bases between. Here the CDR3 reads CASRQDTDTQYF. CDR3 bases: TGTGCCAGCAGACAAGACACAGATACGCAGTATTTT.

In its sample, this clonotype was seen a few times. The chain links TRBV29-1 to TRBJ2-1, with 8 bases lining up with TRBD1. Germline CDR1 reads SQVTM; CDR2 reads ANQGSEA. CDR3 length equals 13 residues. V lost 2 bases, J lost 8 bases, and 5 bases stayed unmatched. The CDR3 DNA reads TGCAGCGTTGAATCCGCAGGGGGCCATGAGCAGTTCTTC. This encodes CSVESAGGHEQFF.

The genes are TRBV6-5 and TRBJ1-2; the D gene is possibly TRBD1 (5 bases). V gave up 4 bases and J gave up 1 base, with 13 bases separating them. The CDR3 spans 15 residues. CDR1 is MNHEY and CDR2 is SVGAGI in the germline V gene. CDR3 sequence: CASSSTGGHNYGYTF. DNA of the CDR3: TGTGCCAGCAGTTCGACGGGCGGACATAACTATGGCTACACCTTC.

Written as DNA, the CDR3 is TGTGCCAGCAGCTCCCGGACAGGAGGGAACTATGGCTACACCTTC. The encoded protein is CASSSRTGGNYGYTF. The rearrangement joins TRBV11-2 to TRBJ1-2; 7 nucleotides agree with TRBD1. Germline assignment: CDR1 SGHAT and CDR2 FQNNGV. V lost 4 bases to trimming and J lost 2 bases; unmatched junction nucleotides: 7. The CDR3 contains 15 residues.

This clonotype was counted many times. V is TRBV20-1 and J is TRBJ2-7; tentatively, D is TRBD2 (6 bases). This CDR3 contains 16 residues. Germline CDR1 is DFQATT and CDR2 is SNEGSKA (reference sequence). V was pared by 1 base and J by 3 bases, with 19 bases between. DNA of the CDR3: TGCAGTGCTAGAGTGTTGGGCCTAGCGAAAAACTACGAGCAGTACTTC. This translates into CSARVLGLAKNYEQYF.

This clonotype was seen a single time. A much larger clonotype is one base distant, so this may be a read error. The CDR3 sequence: CASSLPWREVIFYNEQFF. The CDR3 bases are TGTGCCAGCAGCTTACCGTGGCGGGAGGTAATTTTCTACAATGAGCAGTTCTTC. The V and J genes are TRBV13 and TRBJ2-1; TRBD2 matches 8 bases. This CDR3 contains 18 residues. Trimming took 2 bases from V and 3 from J; bases not matched to a gene: 12. CDR1 is PRHDT, CDR2 FYEKMQ, per germline (reference sequence). The complete variable domain, with remaining parts taken from reference TRBV13 and TRBJ2-1, reads AAGVIQSPRHLIKEKRETATLKCYPIPRHDTVYWYQQGPGQDPQFLISFYEKMQSDKGSIPDRFSAQQFSDYHSELNMSSLELGDSALYFCASSLPWREVIFYNEQFFGPGTRLTVL.

This clonotype turned up a few times. The V gene is TRBV11-2, the J gene TRBJ2-7; D is possibly TRBD2 (5 bases). Germline V gene data show CDR1 as SGHAT and CDR2 as FQNNGV. Deletions cut 1 base from V and 4 bases from J, with 14 bases between. The length of the CDR3 is 15 residues. CDR3 bases: TGTGCCAGCAGCTTAGTTCCCAGCGGAGAGTACGAGCAGTACTTC. The encoded protein is CASSLVPSGEYEQYF.

This chain joins TRBV7-8 and TRBJ1-4; D is possibly TRBD1 (5 bases). V was clipped by 0 bases and J by 6 bases, with 8 bases between them. Germline assignment: CDR1 SGHVS and CDR2 FQNEAQ. The CDR3 length is 14 residues. The CDR3 coding sequence is TGTGCCAGCAGCTTAGCAGGGGATCATGAAAAACTGTTTTTT. Its protein is CASSLAGDHEKLFF.

This chain connects TRBV20-1 to TRBJ2-3, with 7 bases aligning to TRBD2. The CDR3 contains 12 residues. Unmatched junction bases numbered 7, after V lost 2 bases and J lost 11 bases. From germline, CDR1 is DFQATT and CDR2 SNEGSKA (reference sequence). The CDR3 loop reads CSARYPPGGQYF. In DNA, the CDR3 is TGCAGTGCTAGATACCCCCCGGGAGGGCAGTATTTT.

This clonotype was found a few times. The J gene is TRBJ1-2, the V gene TRBV29-1, with 8 bases aligning to TRBD1. The CDR3 sequence is 12 residues long. With 4 bases clipped from V and 4 bases from J, the junction kept 2 bases outside the gene matches. Germline V CDR1 and CDR2: SQVTM, ANQGSEA. CDR3 sequence: CSVGDRGYGYTF. CDR3 coding DNA: TGCAGCGTTGGAGACAGGGGCTATGGCTACACCTTC. Variable domain in full (rest from reference TRBV29-1 and TRBJ1-2): SAVISQKPSRDICQRGTSLTIQCQVDSQVTMMFWYRQQPGQSLTLIATANQGSEATYESGFVIDKFPISRPNLTFSTLTVSNMSPEDSSIYLCSVGDRGYGYTFGSGTRLTVV.

This clonotype showed up many times. V usage is TRBV29-1 and J usage is TRBJ2-7, with TRBD1 matching 9 bases. V was pared by 6 bases and J by 4 bases, with 13 bases of the junction left unmatched. Germline CDR1 is SQVTM and CDR2 is ANQGSEA. This CDR3 has 15 residues. The CDR3 spells CSVDRTDRGLYEQYF. The CDR3 DNA reads as TGCAGCGTCGATAGAACCGACAGGGGGTTGTACGAGCAGTACTTC.

V is TRBV19 and J is TRBJ2-7, with 9 positions matching TRBD2. Germline-derived CDR1 and CDR2 are LNHDA and SQIVND (reference sequence). This CDR3 has 16 residues. V shed 5 bases and J 4 bases; nucleotides not matched to a gene: 12. CDR3 protein: CASSVNPGLATYEQYF. Here the CDR3 DNA reads TGTGCCAGTAGTGTTAACCCCGGACTAGCGACTTACGAGCAGTACTTC.

This clonotype was counted many times. The chain recombines TRBV10-3 with TRBJ2-1, with TRBD2 matching 11 bases. Trimming at V came to 3 bases and at J to 3 bases, leaving 7 bases not matched to a gene. The germline V gene has CDR1 ENHRY and CDR2 SYGVKD. The CDR3 sequence is 17 residues long. DNA for the CDR3: TGTGCCATCAGTGACCCTTCCGGGACTAGCGGCTACAATGAGCAGTTCTTC. It is translated as CAISDPSGTSGYNEQFF.

The genes are TRBV7-2 and TRBJ2-5; no clear D. The germline V gene has CDR1 SGHTA and CDR2 FQGNSA. CDR3 size: 14 residues. Trimming took off 1 base at V and 2 bases at J, with 8 bases between the two ends. CDR3 DNA sequence: TGTGCCAGCAGCTTAGGTTCCGGGCAAGAGACCCAGTACTTC. Its translation is CASSLGSGQETQYF.

This clonotype showed up many times. This sequence joins TRBV7-6 and TRBJ1-2, with D hard to call. Germline CDR1 SGHVS, CDR2 FNYEAQ. CDR3 length: 14 residues. Trimming cost V 5 bases and J 5 bases, with 15 bases left between them. The CDR3 DNA sequence: TGTGCCAGCAGCCCAGGAACAGCCTTATATGGCTACACCTTC. The encoded protein is CASSPGTALYGYTF.

This clonotype was counted at least ten times. The chain is built from TRBV18 and TRBJ2-1, with 11 bases matching TRBD2. Germline V gene lookup returns CDR1 KGHSH and CDR2 LQKENI. Trimming took 3 bases from V and 0 from J; bases not matched to a gene: 4. The CDR3 loop spans 17 amino acids. Written as DNA, the CDR3 is TGTGCCAGCTCACCTATGCTAGCGGGAGGCTCCTACAATGAGCAGTTCTTC. Residues: CASSPMLAGGSYNEQFF. Based on the CDR3 plus reference TRBV18 and TRBJ2-1, the full variable domain is NAGVMQNPRHLVRRRGQEARLRCSPMKGHSHVYWYRQLPEEGLKFMVYLQKENIIDESGMPKERFSAEFPKEGPSILRIQQVVRGDSAAYFCASSPMLAGGSYNEQFFGPGTRLTVL.

The table lists this clonotype with a few counts. The limits of the CDR3 on the DNA are not certain, so only TCRdb's listed CDR3 is given. V gene TRBV29-1 combines with J gene TRBJ2-1; the table's D call of TRBD2 was not tested on the DNA. Inclusive of both ends, the CDR3 amounts to 12 amino acids. Germline loops: CDR1 SQVTM, CDR2 ANQGSEA. CDR3 in amino acids: CSVRAGPHEQFF.